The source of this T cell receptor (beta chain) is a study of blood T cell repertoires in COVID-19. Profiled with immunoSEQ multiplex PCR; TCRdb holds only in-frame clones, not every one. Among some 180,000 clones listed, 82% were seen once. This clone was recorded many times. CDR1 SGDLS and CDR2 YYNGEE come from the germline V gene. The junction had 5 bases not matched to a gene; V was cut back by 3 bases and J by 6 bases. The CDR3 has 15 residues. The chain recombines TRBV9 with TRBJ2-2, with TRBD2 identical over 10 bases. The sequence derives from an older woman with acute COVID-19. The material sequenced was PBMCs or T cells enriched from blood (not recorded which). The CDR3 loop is CASSESGGASGELFF. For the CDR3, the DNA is TGTGCCAGCAGCGAGAGCGGGGGGGCCTCCGGGGAGCTGTTTTTT.